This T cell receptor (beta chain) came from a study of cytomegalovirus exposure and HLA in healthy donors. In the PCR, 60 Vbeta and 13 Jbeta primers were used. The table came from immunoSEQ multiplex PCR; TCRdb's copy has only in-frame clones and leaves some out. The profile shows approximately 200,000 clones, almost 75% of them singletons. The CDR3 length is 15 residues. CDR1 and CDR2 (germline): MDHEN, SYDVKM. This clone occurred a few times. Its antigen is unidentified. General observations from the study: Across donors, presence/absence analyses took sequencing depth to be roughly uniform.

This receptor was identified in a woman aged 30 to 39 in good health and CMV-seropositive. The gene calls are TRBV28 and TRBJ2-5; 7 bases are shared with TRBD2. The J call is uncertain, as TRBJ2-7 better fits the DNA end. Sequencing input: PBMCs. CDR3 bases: TGTGCCAGCAGTTTAGGGCGGGGGATAAACTACGAGCAGTACTTC. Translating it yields CASSLGRGINYEQYF.